The 23 T cell receptor beta chains reported below all come from one sample, sequenced in a study of shared clonotypes between healthy human individuals. Produced via immunoSEQ multiplex PCR; TCRdb's table is partial and in-frame only. Found here are hundreds of thousands of clones, roughly 70% of them singletons; the top ten hold 1.5% to 2%. Input material: memory CD4+ T cells sorted from blood. As for subset: CD45RA-negative fraction. The source is a woman aged 30 to 39 in good health.

The J gene is TRBJ2-7, the V gene TRBV7-8; the match to TRBD2 covers 10 bases. Germline values: CDR1 SGHVS, CDR2 FQNEAQ. V trimming: 5 bases; J trimming: 0 bases; junction bases outside the gene matches: 4. The CDR3 is made up of 15 amino acids. The CDR3 nucleotides read TGTGCCAGCAGCAACCCTAGCGGGAGCTCCTACGAGCAGTACTTC. This translates into CASSNPSGSSYEQYF.

There are a few counts of this clone. This chain connects TRBV19 to TRBJ2-3; the D is unclear. Germline CDR1 and CDR2: LNHDA and SQIVND (reference sequence). V lost 3 bases and J 3 bases, leaving 4 bases between the germline ends. The CDR3 is 12 amino acids. The CDR3 is CASSIRTDTQYF. The CDR3 region has the DNA TGTGCCAGTAGTATTAGGACAGATACGCAGTATTTT.

Details on this clone: Within the sample, other DNA sequences also encode this same CDR3. The CDR3 DNA follows: TGTGCCAGCAGTTCCGCGGGGAACACCGGGGAGCTGTTTTTT. This translates into CASSSAGNTGELFF. V usage is TRBV27 and J usage is TRBJ2-2, with D possibly being TRBD2 (5 bases). The CDR3 consists of 14 residues. V lost 4 bases, J lost 1 base, and 7 bases lay in between. Germline loops: CDR1 MNHEY, CDR2 SMNVEV (reference sequence).

This chain links TRBV5-1 with TRBJ2-7; D call uncertain. Trimming left V 5 bases short and J 6 bases short, with 15 bases between. Germline V lookup: CDR1 SGHRS, CDR2 YFSETQ. The CDR3 runs 13 residues. CDR3 in amino acids: CASSPRPLTEQYF. The DNA for the CDR3 is TGCGCCAGCAGTCCACGACCCCTCACCGAGCAGTACTTC. Full variable domain (rest looked up from reference TRBV5-1 and TRBJ2-7): KAGVTQTPRYLIKTRGQQVTLSCSPISGHRSVSWYQQTPGQGLQFLFEYFSETQRNKGNFPGRFSGRQFSNSRSEMNVSTLELGDSALYLCASSPRPLTEQYFGPGTRLTVT.

V usage is TRBV11-2 and J usage is TRBJ2-1, with TRBD2 matching 8 bases. V gave up 5 bases and J gave up 10 bases; unmatched junction bases: 19. The CDR3 spans 17 residues. Germline CDR1 and CDR2: SGHAT and FQNNGV. The CDR3 sequence is CASSVDTWVVAGLEQFF. CDR3 DNA sequence: TGTGCCAGCAGCGTTGATACTTGGGTGGTAGCGGGGCTCGAGCAGTTCTTC.

This clone was counted only a few times. Other DNA sequences in this sample translate to the same CDR3. DNA of the CDR3: TGCGCCAGCAGCCCGGACAGAAGCTCCTACAATGAGCAGTTCTTC. Residues: CASSPDRSSYNEQFF. This sequence joins TRBV5-1 and TRBJ2-1, with a weak D call TRBD1 (6 bases). Between the trimmed V and J ends, which lost 4 bases and 0 bases, there was a span of 11 bases. Germline lookup yields CDR1 SGHRS and CDR2 YFSETQ. This CDR3 region has 15 residues.

This clone has more than one count but fewer than ten. The chain recombines TRBV7-9 with TRBJ2-1; 14 nucleotides agree with TRBD2. Germline V gives CDR1 SEHNR, CDR2 FQNEAQ (reference sequence). V dropped 6 bases and J dropped 1; count of bases not matched to a gene: 8. This CDR3 has 18 residues. The CDR3 DNA reads as TGTGCCAGCAGGTTTTACCGGACTAGCGGGAGGTCCTACAATGAGCAGTTCTTC. Translated, it gives CASRFYRTSGRSYNEQFF.

In its sample, this clone was seen once. The chain joins TRBV7-8 to TRBJ1-3, with D unclear. Trimming removed 3 bases from V and 0 bases from J, with 3 bases in between. The germline CDR1 and CDR2 sequences are SGHVS and FQNEAQ. The CDR3 contains 13 residues. In DNA form, the CDR3 reads TGTGCCAGCAGCTTCCTCTCTGGAAACACCATATATTTT. Its translation: CASSFLSGNTIYF.

The chain couples TRBV18 to TRBJ2-1, with 8 bases matching TRBD1. V trimming: 3 bases; J trimming: 6 bases; junction bases outside the gene matches: 7. The CDR3 length is 15 residues. CDR1 is KGHSH and CDR2 is LQKENI in the germline V gene. CDR3 bases: TGTGCCAGCTCACCCTCGGGACAGGCGCCCAATGAGCAGTTCTTC. It specifies CASSPSGQAPNEQFF.

The chain uses TRBV6-5 and TRBJ1-1, with a possible D match to TRBD1 (5 bases). Deletions cut 5 bases from V and 0 bases from J, with 13 bases between. This CDR3 comprises 15 residues. CDR1 is MNHEY, CDR2 SVGAGI, per germline. The CDR3 coding sequence is TGTGCCAGCAGTCATACCGACAGAATGAACACTGAAGCTTTCTTT. This gives the protein CASSHTDRMNTEAFF.

The V gene is TRBV29-1, the J gene TRBJ2-2; 9 bases fit TRBD2. Germline CDR1 SQVTM, CDR2 ANQGSEA. The V gene end was trimmed by 3 bases and the J gene end by 7 bases; junction bases not matched to a gene: 6. The CDR3 contains 14 residues. The CDR3 loop reads CSVDSGSLVGELFF. DNA of the CDR3: TGCAGCGTTGATAGCGGGAGCTTGGTCGGGGAGCTGTTTTTT.

This clone was found once. This chain joins TRBV10-2 and TRBJ1-1; D is possibly TRBD1 (5 bases). Trimming left V 2 bases short and J 6 bases short, with 10 bases between. This CDR3 contains 13 residues. Looked up from germline, CDR1 is WSHSY and CDR2 is SAAADI. The CDR3, as DNA: TGCGCCAGCAGTGAGAGGCAGGGTGCTGAAGCTTTCTTT. As protein: CASSERQGAEAFF.

The rearrangement joins TRBV7-6 to TRBJ2-1, with 10 bases that match TRBD2. The CDR3 spans 15 residues. J gave up 7 bases and V 5 bases, and 8 bases lay outside the gene matches. Germline lookup yields CDR1 SGHVS and CDR2 FNYEAQ. The CDR3 region has the DNA TGTGCCAGCAGCAACGGGACTAGCGTTTCGAATGAGCAGTTCTTC. Translation gives CASSNGTSVSNEQFF.

In its sample, this clone was seen once. The V call is TRBV19, the J call TRBJ2-1, with 15 bases lining up with TRBD2. With 4 bases clipped from V and 9 bases from J, the junction kept 7 bases outside the gene matches. CDR3 size: 16 residues. CDR1 LNHDA and CDR2 SQIVND come from the germline V gene (reference sequence). CDR3 sequence: CASSKVGLAGGGEQFF. For the CDR3, the DNA is TGTGCCAGTAGTAAGGTGGGACTAGCGGGAGGAGGTGAGCAGTTCTTC. Full variable domain (rest looked up from reference TRBV19 and TRBJ2-1): DGGITQSPKYLFRKEGQNVTLSCEQNLNHDAMYWYRQDPGQGLRLIYYSQIVNDFQKGDIAEGYSVSREKKESFPLTVTSAQKNPTAFYLCASSKVGLAGGGEQFFGPGTRLTVL.

This clone is medium-sized (0.01 to 0.1%) within its sample. The chain joins TRBV5-4 to TRBJ2-5; TRBD2 matches at 10 bases. CDR1 and CDR2 from the germline V gene are SGHNT and YYREEE (reference sequence). V trimming: 0 bases; J trimming: 4 bases; junction bases outside the gene matches: 9. CDR3 length: 17 amino acids. In DNA form, the CDR3 reads TGTGCCAGCAGCTTGGGGCTAGCGGGAGAAGGAGGAGAGACCCAGTACTTC. Translation: CASSLGLAGEGGETQYF.

The gene calls are TRBV5-5 and TRBJ2-5; tentative D call: TRBD1 (6 bases). With 0 bases removed from V and 2 bases from J, the gap between germline ends came to 11 bases. CDR1 SGHKS and CDR2 YYEKEE come from the germline V gene (reference sequence). This CDR3 comprises 15 residues. The CDR3, as DNA: TGTGCCAGCAGCTTGGTAGGGGGTCCGCAAGAGACCCAGTACTTC. Translation: CASSLVGGPQETQYF.

Concerning this clone itself: In the same sample, other DNA sequences code for this CDR3. The rearrangement joins TRBV5-1 to TRBJ1-1; D may be TRBD1 (5 bases). The V end was cut by 0 bases, the J end by 5 bases, with 8 bases between. CDR3 length equals 13 residues. Germline V lookup: CDR1 SGHRS, CDR2 YFSETQ. CDR3 in amino acids: CASSLGGETEAFF. Here the CDR3 DNA reads TGCGCCAGCAGCTTGGGGGGCGAAACTGAAGCTTTCTTT.

Concerning this clone: Other DNA sequences from this sample encode an identical CDR3 as well. The chain joins TRBV6-6 to TRBJ2-3; the D gene is possibly TRBD2 (6 bases). The CDR3 loop spans 15 amino acids. The V and J ends lost 2 bases and 0 bases respectively, with 9 bases between them. CDR1 is MNHNY, CDR2 SVGAGI, per germline (reference sequence). CDR3 nucleotides: TGTGCCAGCAGTTACCCGGGGACTAGCACAGATACGCAGTATTTT. Its translation: CASSYPGTSTDTQYF.

A few counts support this clone. The CDR3 bases are TGTGCCTACGACAGGGGTAGTAATCAGCCCCAGCATTTT. This sequence encodes CAYDRGSNQPQHF. This rearrangement joins TRBV30 to TRBJ1-5; 8 bases map to TRBD1. The CDR3 is 13 amino acids. Germline CDR1 reads GTSNPN; CDR2 reads SVGIG (reference sequence). Trimming took 7 bases from V and 4 from J; bases not matched to a gene: 6.

The CDR3 coding sequence is TGTGCCAGCAGCCAGCCCGGGACAGGGCTCGAAAAACTGTTTTTT. Residues: CASSQPGTGLEKLFF. The genes are TRBV28 and TRBJ1-4; 9 bases agree with TRBD1. The CDR3 is 15 amino acids. The V segment lost 6 bases and the J segment 8 bases; nucleotides outside the gene matches: 10. Germline V CDR1 and CDR2: MDHEN, SYDVKM.

The rearrangement joins TRBV27 to TRBJ1-6; 8 bases match TRBD1. V dropped 3 bases and J dropped 11; count of bases not matched to a gene: 9. The CDR3 runs to 15 residues. Per the germline V gene, CDR1 is MNHEY and CDR2 is SMNVEV (reference sequence). The CDR3 coding sequence is TGTGCCAGCAGTTTTGAGGCCAGGGGGCCAACACCCCTCCACTTT. It translates to CASSFEARGPTPLHF.

This clone has only one observation. The chain combines TRBV27 with TRBJ1-1, with TRBD1 identical over 7 bases. Trimming at V came to 8 bases and at J to 0 bases, leaving 9 bases not matched to a gene. The CDR3 runs to 15 residues. The germline CDR1 and CDR2 sequences are MNHEY and SMNVEV (reference sequence). The CDR3 spells CASHPADRLNTEAFF. The CDR3 DNA reads as TGTGCCAGCCATCCCGCGGACAGGTTGAACACTGAAGCTTTCTTT.

V gene TRBV27 combines with J gene TRBJ1-2; D is unresolved. Germline assignment: CDR1 MNHEY and CDR2 SMNVEV (reference sequence). The length of the CDR3 is 14 residues. With 7 bases removed from V and 4 bases from J, the gap between germline ends came to 16 bases. In DNA form, the CDR3 reads TGTGCCAGCACCAACCTTCGGGGTACCTATGGCTACACCTTC. Protein: CASTNLRGTYGYTF.